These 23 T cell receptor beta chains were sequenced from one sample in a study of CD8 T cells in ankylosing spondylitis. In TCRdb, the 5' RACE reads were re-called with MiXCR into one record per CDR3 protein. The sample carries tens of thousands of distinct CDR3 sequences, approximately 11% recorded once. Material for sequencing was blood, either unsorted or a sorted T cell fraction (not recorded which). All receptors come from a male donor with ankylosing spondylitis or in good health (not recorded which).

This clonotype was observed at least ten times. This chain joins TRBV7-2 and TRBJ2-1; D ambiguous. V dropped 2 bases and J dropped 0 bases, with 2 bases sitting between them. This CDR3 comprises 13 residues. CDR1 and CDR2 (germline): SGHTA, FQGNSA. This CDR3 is CASSLTSYNEQFF. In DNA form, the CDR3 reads TGTGCCAGCAGCTTAACCTCCTACAATGAGCAGTTCTTC.

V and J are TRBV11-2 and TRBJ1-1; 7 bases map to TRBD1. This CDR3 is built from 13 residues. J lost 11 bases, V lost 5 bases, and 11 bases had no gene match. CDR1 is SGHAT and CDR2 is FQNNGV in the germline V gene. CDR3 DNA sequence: TGTGCCAGCAGCGCGGACAGGTTGGTGGGGGCTTTCTTT. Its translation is CASSADRLVGAFF.

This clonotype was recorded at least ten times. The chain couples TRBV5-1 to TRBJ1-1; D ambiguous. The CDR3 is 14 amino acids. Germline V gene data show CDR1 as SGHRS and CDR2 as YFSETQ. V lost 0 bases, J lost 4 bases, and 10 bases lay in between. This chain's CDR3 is CASSLVSGSTEAFF. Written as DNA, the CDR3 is TGCGCCAGCAGCTTGGTTTCCGGGAGCACTGAAGCTTTCTTT.

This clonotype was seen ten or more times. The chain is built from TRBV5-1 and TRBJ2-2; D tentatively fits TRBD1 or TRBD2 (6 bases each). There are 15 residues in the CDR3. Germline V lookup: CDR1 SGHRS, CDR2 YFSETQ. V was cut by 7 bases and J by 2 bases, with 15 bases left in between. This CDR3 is CASLPGALNTGELFF. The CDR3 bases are TGCGCCAGCCTGCCGGGGGCTTTAAACACCGGGGAGCTGTTTTTT. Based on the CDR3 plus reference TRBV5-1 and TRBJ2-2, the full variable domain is KAGVTQTPRYLIKTRGQQVTLSCSPISGHRSVSWYQQTPGQGLQFLFEYFSETQRNKGNFPGRFSGRQFSNSRSEMNVSTLELGDSALYLCASLPGALNTGELFFGEGSRLTVL.

CDR3: CASSEGYRGHNSPLHF. The CDR3 coding sequence is TGTGCCAGCAGTGAAGGTTACAGGGGTCACAATTCACCCCTCCACTTT. The chain is built from TRBV2 and TRBJ1-6; 7 bases align to TRBD1. The germline CDR1 and CDR2 sequences are SNHLY and FYNNEI. V was pared by 1 base and J by 7 bases, with 7 bases of the junction left unmatched. The CDR3 runs to 16 residues. The full variable domain, its missing parts supplied by reference TRBV2 and TRBJ1-6, is EPEVTQTPSHQVTQMGQEVILRCVPISNHLYFYWYRQILGQKVEFLVSFYNNEISEKSEIFDDQFSVERPDGSNFTLKIRSTKLEDSAMYFCASSEGYRGHNSPLHFGNGTRLTVT.

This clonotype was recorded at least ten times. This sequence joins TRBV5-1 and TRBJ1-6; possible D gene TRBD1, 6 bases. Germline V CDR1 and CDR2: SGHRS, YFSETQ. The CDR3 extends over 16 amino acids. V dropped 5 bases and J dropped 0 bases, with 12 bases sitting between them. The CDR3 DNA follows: TGCGCCAGCAGGCCGGACAGCCGCTCCTATAATTCACCCCTCCACTTT. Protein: CASRPDSRSYNSPLHF. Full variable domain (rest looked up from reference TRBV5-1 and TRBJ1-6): KAGVTQTPRYLIKTRGQQVTLSCSPISGHRSVSWYQQTPGQGLQFLFEYFSETQRNKGNFPGRFSGRQFSNSRSEMNVSTLELGDSALYLCASRPDSRSYNSPLHFGNGTRLTVT.

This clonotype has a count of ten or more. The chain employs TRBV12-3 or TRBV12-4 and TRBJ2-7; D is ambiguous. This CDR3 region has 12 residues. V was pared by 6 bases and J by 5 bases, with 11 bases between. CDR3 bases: TGTGCCAGCAGCCCCGACTGGAACGAGCAGTACTTC. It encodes CASSPDWNEQYF.

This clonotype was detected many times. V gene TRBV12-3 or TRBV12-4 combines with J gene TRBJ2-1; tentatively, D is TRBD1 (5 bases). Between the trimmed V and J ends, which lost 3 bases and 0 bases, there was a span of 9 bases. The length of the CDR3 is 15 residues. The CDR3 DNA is TGTGCCAGCAGTTTTGGGGCAGACTCCTACAATGAGCAGTTCTTC. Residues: CASSFGADSYNEQFF.

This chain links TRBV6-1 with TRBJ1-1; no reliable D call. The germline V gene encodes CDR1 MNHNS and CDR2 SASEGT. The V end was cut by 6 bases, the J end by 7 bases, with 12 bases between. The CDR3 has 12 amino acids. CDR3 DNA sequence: TGTGCCAGCAGCAACGGCAGGTTTGAAGCTTTCTTT. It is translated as CASSNGRFEAFF.

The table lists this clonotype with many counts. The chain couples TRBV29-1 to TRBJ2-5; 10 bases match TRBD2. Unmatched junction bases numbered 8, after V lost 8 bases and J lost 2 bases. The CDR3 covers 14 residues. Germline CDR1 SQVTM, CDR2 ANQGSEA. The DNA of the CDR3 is TGCAGCTCCATTAGCGGGGGGTATCAAGAGACCCAGTACTTC. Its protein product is CSSISGGYQETQYF. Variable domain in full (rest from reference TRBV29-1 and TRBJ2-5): SAVISQKPSRDICQRGTSLTIQCQVDSQVTMMFWYRQQPGQSLTLIATANQGSEATYESGFVIDKFPISRPNLTFSTLTVSNMSPEDSSIYLCSSISGGYQETQYFGPGTRLLVL.

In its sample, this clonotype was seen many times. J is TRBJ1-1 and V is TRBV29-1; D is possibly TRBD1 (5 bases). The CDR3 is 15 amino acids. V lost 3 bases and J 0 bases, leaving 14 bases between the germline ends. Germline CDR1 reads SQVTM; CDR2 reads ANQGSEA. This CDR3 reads CSVEDIFSLNTEAFF. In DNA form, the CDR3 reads TGCAGCGTTGAGGACATTTTCAGCCTGAACACTGAAGCTTTCTTT.

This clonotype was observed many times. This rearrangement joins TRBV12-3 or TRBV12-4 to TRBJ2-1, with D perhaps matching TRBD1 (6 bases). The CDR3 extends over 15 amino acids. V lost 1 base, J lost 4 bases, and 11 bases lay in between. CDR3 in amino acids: CASSLEGHSYNEQFF. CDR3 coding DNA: TGTGCCAGCAGTTTAGAGGGACACTCTTACAATGAGCAGTTCTTC.

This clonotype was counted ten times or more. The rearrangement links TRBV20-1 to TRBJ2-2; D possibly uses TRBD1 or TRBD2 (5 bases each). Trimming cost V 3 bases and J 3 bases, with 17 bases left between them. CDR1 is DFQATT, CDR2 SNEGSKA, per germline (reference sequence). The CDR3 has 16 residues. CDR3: CSARVIGTPHTGELFF. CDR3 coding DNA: TGCAGTGCTAGGGTGATTGGGACCCCTCACACCGGGGAGCTGTTTTTT.

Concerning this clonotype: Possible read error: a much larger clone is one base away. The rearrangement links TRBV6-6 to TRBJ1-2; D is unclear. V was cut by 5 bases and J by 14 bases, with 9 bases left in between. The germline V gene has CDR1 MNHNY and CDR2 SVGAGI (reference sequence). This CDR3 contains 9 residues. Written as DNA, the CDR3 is TGTGCCAGCAGTCCCATGGATACCTTC. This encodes CASSPMDTF.

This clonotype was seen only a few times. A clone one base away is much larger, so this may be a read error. The DNA of the CDR3 is TGCAGTGCTAGAGGGCCCACTGAAACTTTCTTT. Translation gives CSARGPTETFF. V and J are TRBV20-1 and TRBJ1-1; the D is unclear. CDR1 and CDR2 from the germline V gene are DFQATT and SNEGSKA (reference sequence). This CDR3 comprises 11 residues.

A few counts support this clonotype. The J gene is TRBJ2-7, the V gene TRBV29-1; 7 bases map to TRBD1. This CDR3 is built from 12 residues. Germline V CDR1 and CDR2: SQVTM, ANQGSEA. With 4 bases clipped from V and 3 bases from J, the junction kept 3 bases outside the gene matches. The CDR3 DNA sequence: TGCAGCGTTGGGGACAGAAACTACGAGCAGTACTTC. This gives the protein CSVGDRNYEQYF.

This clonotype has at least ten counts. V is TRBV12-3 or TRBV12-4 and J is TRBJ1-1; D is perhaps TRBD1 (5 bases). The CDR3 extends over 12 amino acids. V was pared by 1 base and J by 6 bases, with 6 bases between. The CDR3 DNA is TGTGCCAGCAGTTTAGGGGGACCTGAAGCTTTCTTT. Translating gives CASSLGGPEAFF.

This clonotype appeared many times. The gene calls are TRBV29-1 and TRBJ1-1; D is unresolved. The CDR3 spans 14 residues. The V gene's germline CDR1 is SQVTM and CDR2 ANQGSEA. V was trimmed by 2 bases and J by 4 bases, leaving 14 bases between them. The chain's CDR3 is CSVELVAGSTEAFF. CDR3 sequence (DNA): TGCAGCGTTGAATTGGTGGCAGGTAGCACTGAAGCTTTCTTT.

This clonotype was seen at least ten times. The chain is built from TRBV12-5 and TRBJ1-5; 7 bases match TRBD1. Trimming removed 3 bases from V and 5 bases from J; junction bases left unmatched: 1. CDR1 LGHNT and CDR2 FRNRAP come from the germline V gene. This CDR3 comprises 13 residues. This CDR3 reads CASGFQGDQPQHF. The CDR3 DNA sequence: TGTGCTAGTGGTTTCCAGGGGGATCAGCCCCAGCATTTT.

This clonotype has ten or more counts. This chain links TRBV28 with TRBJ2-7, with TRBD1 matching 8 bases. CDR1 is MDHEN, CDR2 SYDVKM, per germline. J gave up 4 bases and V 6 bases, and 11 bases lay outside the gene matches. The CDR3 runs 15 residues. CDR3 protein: CASRRGQGEIYEQYF. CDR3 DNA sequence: TGTGCCAGCAGACGCGGACAGGGTGAGATTTACGAGCAGTACTTC.

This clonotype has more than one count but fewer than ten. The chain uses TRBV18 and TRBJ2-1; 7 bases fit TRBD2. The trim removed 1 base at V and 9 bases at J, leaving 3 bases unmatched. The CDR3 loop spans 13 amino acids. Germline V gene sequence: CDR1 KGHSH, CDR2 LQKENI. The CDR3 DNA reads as TGTGCCAGCTCACCACGGTGGGAGGGTGAGCAGTTCTTC. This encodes CASSPRWEGEQFF.

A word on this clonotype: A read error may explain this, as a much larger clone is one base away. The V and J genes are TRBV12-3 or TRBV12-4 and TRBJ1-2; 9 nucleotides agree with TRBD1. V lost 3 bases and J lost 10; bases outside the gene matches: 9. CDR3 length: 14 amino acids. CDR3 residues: CASSFGQGIGAYTF. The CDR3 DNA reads TGTGCCAGCAGTTTTGGACAGGGGATCGGTGCCTACACCTTC.

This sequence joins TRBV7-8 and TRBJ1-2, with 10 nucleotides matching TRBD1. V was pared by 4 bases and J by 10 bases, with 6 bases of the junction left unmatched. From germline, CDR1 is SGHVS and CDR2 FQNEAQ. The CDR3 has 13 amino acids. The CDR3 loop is CASSSPGQGNYTF. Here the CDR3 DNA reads TGTGCCAGCAGCTCCCCGGGACAGGGGAACTACACCTTC.